A selection of T cell receptor beta chains follows, all from one sample in a study of identical twins. In TCRdb, the 5' RACE reads were re-called with MiXCR into one record per CDR3 protein. The sample lists 1.5 million to 2 million distinct CDR3 sequences, less than 40% occurring once. The sequencing input was cord blood. These TCRs come from a newborn girl in good health. Both conserved end residues are part of each CDR3. The D gene is left open where the match is weak. Clone size is not always given. Where it is, it says once, few, many or a class for expanded clones.

.	TRBV20-1	.	TRBJ2-5	CSVRYGYNEQYF	TGCAGTGTCCGCTACGGGTACAATGAGCAGTACTTC
.	TRBV6-5	TRBD1	TRBJ1-1	CASSYRTGTGVRENTEAFF	TGTGCCAGCAGTTACCGCACCGGGACAGGGGTTCGCGAGAACACTGAAGCTTTCTTT
.	TRBV5-5	.	TRBJ2-1	CASSIRQIYNEQFF	TGTGCCAGCAGCATCCGACAGATATACAATGAGCAGTTCTTC
.	TRBV4-2	TRBD2	TRBJ2-7	CASSQGIAGATSPYEQYF	TGTGCCAGCAGCCAAGGAATAGCGGGGGCCACATCACCCTACGAGCAGTACTTC
.	TRBV11-2	.	TRBJ1-1	CASSFSDSTEAFF	TGTGCCAGCAGCTTCTCGGACAGCACTGAAGCTTTCTTT
.	TRBV20-1	.	TRBJ2-1	CSASAGTNNEQFF	TGCAGTGCTAGCGCCGGGACCAACAATGAGCAGTTCTTC
.	TRBV20-1	.	TRBJ1-5	CSARDHRRLQPQHF	TGCAGTGCTAGAGATCATCGGAGGCTTCAGCCCCAGCATTTT
once	TRBV27	TRBD2	TRBJ2-7	CASSFRDGLAGNEQYF	TGTGCCAGCAGTTTTCGGGATGGACTAGCCGGCAATGAGCAGTACTTC
few	TRBV20-1	.	TRBJ1-2	CSANPRGMNYGYTF	TGCAGTGCCAACCCCCGGGGGATGAACTATGGCTACACCTTC
.	TRBV28	.	TRBJ2-5	CASSLGKRRETQYF	TGTGCCAGCAGTTTGGGGAAGAGGAGAGAGACCCAGTACTTC
.	TRBV9	.	TRBJ2-3	CASSEDHSGNKEQYF	TGTGCCAGCAGCGAGGATCACTCCGGGAACAAGGAGCAGTATTTT
few	TRBV28	TRBD2	TRBJ2-3	CASGLAGDTQYF	TGTGCCAGCGGACTAGCGGGAGATACGCAGTATTTT
.	TRBV20-1	TRBD1	TRBJ1-1	CSASEPTGGTEAFF	TGCAGTGCTAGCGAACCGACAGGGGGCACTGAAGCTTTCTTT
few	TRBV12-3/TRBV12-4	TRBD1	TRBJ1-2	CASSSATGRDYGYTF	TGTGCCAGCAGCTCAGCGACAGGGAGGGACTATGGCTACACCTTC
.	TRBV20-1	TRBD2	TRBJ2-1	CSATRLAGELDYNEQFF	TGCAGTGCTACTCGACTAGCGGGGGAACTTGACTACAATGAGCAGTTCTTC
few	TRBV13	.	TRBJ1-2	CASSSRGAPNYGYTF	TGTGCCAGCAGCAGCCGAGGAGCTCCAAACTATGGCTACACCTTC
.	TRBV28	.	TRBJ1-1	CASSPATGTNTEAFF	TGTGCCAGCAGCCCTGCTACAGGGACGAACACTGAAGCTTTCTTT
.	TRBV7-9	.	TRBJ2-7	CASSLLNNEQYF	TGTGCCAGCAGCTTACTGAACAATGAGCAGTACTTC
.	TRBV29-1	.	TRBJ2-1	CSAEGPGQTEQFF	TGCAGCGCTGAAGGGCCCGGCCAAACTGAGCAGTTCTTC
.	TRBV2	.	TRBJ2-3	CARGETQIAQYF	TGTGCCAGGGGGGAAACACAGATAGCGCAGTATTTT
few	TRBV2	.	TRBJ1-6	CASSEAPTGYNSPLHF	TGTGCCAGCAGTGAAGCCCCCACAGGGTATAATTCACCCCTCCACTTT
many	TRBV5-6	.	TRBJ2-7	CASSLELAEQYF	TGTGCCAGCAGCTTGGAGTTAGCCGAGCAGTACTTC
few	TRBV5-1	.	TRBJ1-2	CASSLDRAPYGYTF	TGCGCCAGCAGCTTGGATAGGGCACCTTATGGCTACACCTTC
many	TRBV4-2	.	TRBJ1-2	CASSEPRGGYGYTF	TGTGCCAGCAGCGAGCCTAGGGGAGGCTATGGCTACACCTTC
few	TRBV12-3/TRBV12-4	.	TRBJ1-2	CASSFKRANYGYTF	TGTGCCAGCAGTTTCAAGAGAGCTAACTATGGCTACACCTTC
.	TRBV30	TRBD1	TRBJ1-1	CAARRTGVEAFF	TGTGCCGCCCGCAGGACAGGTGTTGAAGCTTTCTTT
.	TRBV24-1	.	TRBJ2-2	CATSDSGELFF	TGTGCCACCAGTGATTCCGGGGAGCTGTTTTTT
many	TRBV2	.	TRBJ2-1	CASSEAKIEQFF	TGTGCCAGCAGTGAAGCGAAAATTGAGCAGTTCTTC
few	TRBV27	TRBD1	TRBJ1-1	CASSSATGRNTEAFF	TGTGCCAGCAGTTCCGCGACAGGGCGAAACACTGAAGCTTTCTTT
.	TRBV24-1	TRBD2	TRBJ2-2	CATSDFLAGANTGELFF	TGTGCCACCAGTGATTTTCTAGCGGGCGCGAACACCGGGGAGCTGTTTTTT
.	TRBV5-8	.	TRBJ1-5	CASSLGIGQLGQPQHF	TGTGCCAGCAGCTTGGGAATCGGACAGTTAGGTCAGCCCCAGCATTTT
.	TRBV4-2	.	TRBJ1-5	CASSQERGSDQPQHF	TGTGCCAGCAGCCAAGAGAGGGGGAGCGATCAGCCCCAGCATTTT
.	TRBV28	.	TRBJ1-5	CASSFLWWARGNQPQHF	TGTGCCAGCAGTTTCTTGTGGTGGGCGAGGGGCAATCAGCCCCAGCATTTT
few	TRBV12-3/TRBV12-4	.	TRBJ2-1	CASSSPTLSVHEQFF	TGTGCCAGCAGTTCGCCGACCCTTAGCGTCCATGAGCAGTTCTTC
.	TRBV20-1	.	TRBJ1-6	CSAGPNPYSPLHF	TGCAGTGCTGGCCCAAACCCCTATTCACCCCTCCACTTT
.	TRBV27	.	TRBJ1-6	CASSLSPRGVYNSPLHF	TGTGCCAGCAGTTTATCCCCCAGGGGCGTATATAATTCACCCCTCCACTTT
once	TRBV29-1	TRBD1	TRBJ1-2	CSVGRTGGWGYTF	TGCAGCGTTGGGCGGACAGGCGGTTGGGGCTACACCTTC
.	TRBV29-1	.	TRBJ1-1	CSIEVPGNTEAFF	TGCAGCATTGAAGTACCCGGGAACACTGAAGCTTTCTTT
.	TRBV7-6	TRBD1	TRBJ2-3	CASSLVLWDRADTQYF	TGTGCCAGCAGCTTGGTTCTCTGGGACAGGGCAGATACGCAGTATTTT
few	TRBV12-3/TRBV12-4	TRBD2	TRBJ2-7	CASSLVRERYEQYF	TGTGCCAGCAGTTTGGTGCGGGAGCGGTACGAGCAGTACTTC
few	TRBV13	TRBD2	TRBJ2-1	CASSLPLAGGPVIEQFF	TGTGCCAGCAGCTTACCCTTGGCGGGGGGGCCCGTTATTGAGCAGTTCTTC
.	TRBV6-6	.	TRBJ2-1	CASSYWDQEQFF	TGTGCCAGCAGTTACTGGGACCAGGAGCAGTTCTTC
many	TRBV13	TRBD1	TRBJ1-6	CASSSQGGNSPLHF	TGTGCCAGCAGCTCACAGGGGGGAAATTCACCCCTCCACTTT
many	TRBV7-2	TRBD2	TRBJ2-1	CASSLAGRGSYNEQFF	TGTGCCAGCAGCTTAGCCGGGAGGGGCTCCTACAATGAGCAGTTCTTC
.	TRBV29-1	TRBD1	TRBJ2-7	CSVPGQGSYEQYF	TGCAGCGTCCCCGGACAGGGGAGCTACGAGCAGTACTTC
many	TRBV7-8	TRBD1	TRBJ1-4	CASSFRDSSNEKLFF	TGTGCCAGCAGCTTCAGGGACAGCTCTAATGAAAAACTGTTTTTT
.	TRBV3-1	TRBD1	TRBJ1-6	CASSRTGISPLHF	TGTGCCAGCAGCCGGACAGGGATTTCACCCCTCCACTTT
.	TRBV28	TRBD1	TRBJ2-1	CASSLCFVRGQGGSYNEQFF	TGTGCCAGCAGTTTATGCTTCGTTAGGGGACAGGGGGGCTCCTACAATGAGCAGTTCTTC
few	TRBV24-1	.	TRBJ2-1	CATSDLASNSYNEQFF	TGTGCCACCAGTGATTTGGCTAGTAACTCCTACAATGAGCAGTTCTTC